Listed below are T cell receptor beta chains from one sample, sequenced in a study of blood T cell repertoires in COVID-19. Profiling relied on immunoSEQ multiplex PCR, and the TCRdb table lists in-frame clones only, not all of them. Of around 110,000 clones listed, approximately 78% are singletons. The sequenced sample consisted of peripheral blood. These receptors all stem from a man aged 65-85 years with acute or convalescent COVID-19. Each CDR3 is given with its conserved first and last residue.

v_call,cdr3_aa
TRBV6-2/TRBV6-3,CASSQRQGLYNEQFF
TRBV9,CASSVGGGASNEQFF
TRBV28,CASSFRGTEAFF
TRBV7-2,CASSLDRGIAFSYEQYF
TRBV5-1,CASSLVGLAELGGELFF
TRBV15,CATSRDSGQYF
TRBV19,CASSARDRGTDTQYF
TRBV5-1,CASSSAGLSYNEQFF
TRBV9,CASSVDPGQGVPEQYF
TRBV4-1,CASSQAAAGTGLLGNTIYF
TRBV5-1,CASSLDLSWSDEQYF
TRBV2,CASSDSTGSGEQYF
TRBV15,CATSRDGTPREEQFF
TRBV19,CASSIGQKGAQAFF
TRBV19,CASSANRGTEAFF
TRBV10-3,CAISGGDRGDTIYF